The following is a T cell receptor beta chain sequence with its context. Antigen specificity is unknown. V lost 4 bases, J lost 0 bases, and 12 bases stayed unmatched. Germline V gene data show CDR1 as SGHRS and CDR2 as YFSETQ. This CDR3 is built from 17 residues. This specimen belongs to a study of cytomegalovirus exposure and HLA in healthy donors. The study, taken as a whole, reports: Sequence variants that were highly shared formed a cluster that was likely a sequencing artifact. In vitro data verified three CMV-associated chains as specific for CMV antigens. Available immune exposure information covered CMV serostatus only.

This PCR relied on a set of 60 Vbeta primers and 13 Jbeta primers. Per the authors' pipeline: A later analysis tallied 80 million or so unique TCR beta chains, around 12 million of them shared. Sequencing used immunoSEQ multiplex PCR; TCRdb keeps in-frame clones, though not all of them. From that table come the V and J calls and clone size; the DNA was used to work out D and trimming. Here the sample spans around 110,000 clones, about 86% being singletons. The specimen was PBMCs. The receptor was derived from a woman aged 25 to 45 in good health and CMV-seronegative. The chain is built from TRBV5-1 and TRBJ1-1; 7 bases line up with TRBD1. For the CDR3, the DNA is TGCGCCAGCAGCCGACAACCGGGACAGCTATTGAACACTGAAGCTTTCTTT. Translated, it gives CASSRQPGQLLNTEAFF.